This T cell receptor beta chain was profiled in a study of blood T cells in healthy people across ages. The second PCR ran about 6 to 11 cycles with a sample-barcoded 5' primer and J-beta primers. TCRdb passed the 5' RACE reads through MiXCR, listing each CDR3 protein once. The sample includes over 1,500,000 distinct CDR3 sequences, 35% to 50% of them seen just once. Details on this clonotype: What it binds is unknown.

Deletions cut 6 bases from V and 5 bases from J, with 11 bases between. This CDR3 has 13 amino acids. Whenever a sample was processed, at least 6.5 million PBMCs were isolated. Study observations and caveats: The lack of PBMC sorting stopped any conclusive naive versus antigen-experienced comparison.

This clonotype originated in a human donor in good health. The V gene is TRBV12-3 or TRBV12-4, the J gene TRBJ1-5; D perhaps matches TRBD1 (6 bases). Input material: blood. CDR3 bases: TGTGCCAGCAGCCCAGGGGACTATCAGCCCCAGCATTTT. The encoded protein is CASSPGDYQPQHF.